Shown below are 19 T cell receptor beta chains from a single sample sequenced in a study of graft-versus-host responses after intestinal transplantation. Assay: immunoSEQ multiplex PCR; the TCRdb copy retains only in-frame clones and omits some. The sample has about 19,000 clones, 75% to 95% seen once. The sample was PBMCs, taken about 350 days after transplant. The source of these receptors is a human patient who received an intestinal transplant, so some T cells may come from the graft donor.

The V and J genes are TRBV2 and TRBJ1-2, with 7 nucleotides matching TRBD1. The V and J ends lost 4 bases and 4 bases, in that order; junction bases with no gene match: 3. CDR3 length: 13 residues. The germline V gene encodes CDR1 SNHLY and CDR2 FYNNEI. The CDR3 DNA follows: TGTGCCAGCAGTGGGGACAGCCTCTATGGCTACACCTTC. Residues: CASSGDSLYGYTF.

V usage is TRBV28 and J usage is TRBJ2-3; perhaps TRBD1 as D (6 bases). V shed 4 bases and J shed 5 bases, with 19 bases lying between them. Germline-derived CDR1 and CDR2 are MDHEN and SYDVKM. The CDR3 has 16 residues. The CDR3 protein is CASSSPDRGVGDTQYF. CDR3 nucleotides: TGTGCCAGCAGTTCGCCGGACAGAGGGGTAGGAGATACGCAGTATTTT.

V usage is TRBV6-1 and J usage is TRBJ2-7, with TRBD2 as a possible D gene (6 bases). Trimming shortened V by 1 base and J by 3 bases, and 10 bases separated the two germline ends. This CDR3 has 14 residues. Germline assignment: CDR1 MNHNS and CDR2 SASEGT. In nucleotides, the CDR3 is TGTGCCAGCAGTGAAGGAACTAGCAGCTACGAGCAGTACTTC. This sequence encodes CASSEGTSSYEQYF.

Turning to this clone: Other DNA sequences in this specimen translate into the identical CDR3. This chain joins TRBV6-5 and TRBJ2-3; possible D gene TRBD2, 5 bases. Germline CDR1 reads MNHEY; CDR2 reads SVGAGI. The CDR3 spans 15 residues. Trimming removed 2 bases from V and 0 bases from J, with 9 bases in between. The CDR3 coding sequence is TGTGCCAGCAGTTACGGAGGAGCCAGCACAGATACGCAGTATTTT. It encodes CASSYGGASTDTQYF.

This clone showed up just once. The CDR3 here is CASSQEQTGTSISYEQYF. CDR3 DNA: TGCGCCAGCAGCCAAGAACAAACCGGGACTAGCATTTCCTACGAGCAGTACTTC. The V and J genes are TRBV4-1 and TRBJ2-7, with 9 positions matching TRBD2. This CDR3 has 18 residues. After removal of 0 bases from V and 1 base from J, the junction contained 10 bases not matched to a gene. Germline V gene sequence: CDR1 MGHRA, CDR2 YSYEKL.

This sequence joins TRBV7-6 and TRBJ2-3, with 9 bases aligning to TRBD2. V lost 1 base, J lost 6 bases, and 5 bases stayed unmatched. Per the germline V gene, CDR1 is SGHVS and CDR2 is FNYEAQ. This CDR3 contains 15 residues. The DNA for the CDR3 is TGTGCCAGCAGCTTAGTTAGCGGGGGAAGGGATACGCAGTATTTT. Translation: CASSLVSGGRDTQYF.

The chain recombines TRBV6-1 with TRBJ2-3, with a tentative D call TRBD1 (6 bases). Germline V gene sequence: CDR1 MNHNS, CDR2 SASEGT. Trimming pared 6 bases from V and 3 bases from J, leaving 13 bases between. This CDR3 region has 14 residues. This CDR3 is CASRLSRGTDTQYF. The DNA for the CDR3 is TGTGCCAGCAGACTTTCTAGGGGGACAGATACGCAGTATTTT.

The chain has TRBV5-4 and TRBJ2-2; D perhaps matches TRBD1 (6 bases). Between the trimmed V and J ends, which lost 2 bases and 6 bases, there was a span of 8 bases. The germline CDR1 and CDR2 sequences are SGHNT and YYREEE (reference sequence). The CDR3 extends over 13 amino acids. The CDR3 region is CASSFSGAGELFF. The CDR3 DNA is TGTGCCAGCAGCTTCTCAGGGGCCGGGGAGCTGTTTTTT.

V gene TRBV11-2 combines with J gene TRBJ1-4, with D possibly matching TRBD1 (6 bases). The CDR3 is made up of 14 amino acids. Germline V lookup: CDR1 SGHAT, CDR2 FQNNGV. V was shortened by 5 bases and J by 7 bases, with 14 bases between the two germline ends. In nucleotides, the CDR3 is TGTGCCAGCAGCCTACAGGGAAGCGGTGAAAAACTGTTTTTT. Encoded protein: CASSLQGSGEKLFF.

The chain carries TRBV6-6 and TRBJ2-2, with D possibly being TRBD2 (6 bases). V was trimmed by 5 bases and J by 7 bases, leaving 14 bases between them. The CDR3 sequence is 14 residues long. Germline lookup yields CDR1 MNHNY and CDR2 SVGAGI (reference sequence). The CDR3 loop is CASSGGSGGGELFF. The CDR3 DNA sequence: TGTGCCAGCAGTGGGGGGTCCGGGGGCGGGGAGCTGTTTTTT.

The chain has TRBV7-9 and TRBJ2-7; the D gene could be TRBD1 or TRBD2 (7 bases each). CDR1 is SEHNR and CDR2 is FQNEAQ in the germline V gene (reference sequence). The CDR3 extends over 15 amino acids. V was clipped by 2 bases and J by 0 bases, with 11 bases between them. In nucleotides, the CDR3 is TGTGCCAGCAGCTTACAGCGGGACAGCTCCTACGAGCAGTACTTC. Amino acids: CASSLQRDSSYEQYF.

The chain combines TRBV6-1 with TRBJ1-1; tentative D call: TRBD1 (6 bases). The CDR3 is made up of 14 amino acids. From germline, CDR1 is MNHNS and CDR2 SASEGT. The germline V and J ends were trimmed by 5 bases and 6 bases, with 16 bases remaining between them. The CDR3 nucleotides are TGTGCCAGCAGTAATGGACAGATGATACCTGAAGCTTTCTTT. It yields the protein CASSNGQMIPEAFF.

The J gene is TRBJ2-6, the V gene TRBV18; D is unclear. Trimming shortened V by 3 bases and J by 2 bases, and 8 bases separated the two germline ends. Germline V lookup: CDR1 KGHSH, CDR2 LQKENI. The length of the CDR3 is 15 residues. The CDR3 DNA follows: TGTGCCAGCTCACCGGGAACTACTGGGGCCAACGTCCTGACTTTC. It specifies CASSPGTTGANVLTF.

The table lists this clone with a count of one. J is TRBJ2-1 and V is TRBV27, with TRBD1 as a possible D gene (6 bases). The CDR3 totals 14 residues. The V gene lost 3 bases and the J gene lost 4 bases, with 10 bases spanning the gap. The germline gives CDR1 MNHEY, CDR2 SMNVEV (reference sequence). The CDR3 reads CASSFSGTYNEQFF. DNA for the CDR3: TGTGCCAGCAGTTTTTCCGGGACATACAATGAGCAGTTCTTC.

The V and J genes are TRBV14 and TRBJ2-4; either TRBD1 or TRBD2 may supply D (5 bases each). The CDR3 has 14 residues. V was pared by 0 bases and J by 6 bases, with 9 bases between. CDR1 is SGHDN and CDR2 is FVKESK in the germline V gene. The CDR3 loop is CASSQEQGTNIQYF. The CDR3 bases are TGTGCCAGCAGCCAAGAACAAGGGACAAACATTCAGTACTTC.

The gene calls are TRBV4-1 and TRBJ1-4; no reliable D call. Trimming stripped 3 bases from V and 0 bases from J, with 5 bases between. The CDR3 is 14 amino acids. The germline V gene encodes CDR1 MGHRA and CDR2 YSYEKL. The CDR3 DNA follows: TGCGCCAGCAGCCAGGGAGCAACTAATGAAAAACTGTTTTTT. It is translated as CASSQGATNEKLFF.

The chain is built from TRBV6-6 and TRBJ1-5; D ambiguous. This CDR3 has 15 residues. Germline V CDR1 and CDR2: MNHNY, SVGAGI (reference sequence). V dropped 0 bases and J dropped 4 bases, with 10 bases sitting between them. CDR3 bases: TGTGCCAGCAGTTACTCTGGCAGCCTTAATCAGCCCCAGCATTTT. It specifies CASSYSGSLNQPQHF.

CDR3 sequence: CASSPNFITQYF. As DNA, the CDR3 is TGTGCCAGCAGCCCCAATTTTATTACCCAGTACTTC. The genes are TRBV6-1 and TRBJ2-5; no clear D. Germline V gene data show CDR1 as MNHNS and CDR2 as SASEGT. V lost 6 bases, J lost 8 bases, and 13 bases lay in between. The CDR3 has 12 residues.

This clone was seen only a few times. The genes are TRBV9 and TRBJ1-2, with 10 bases aligning to TRBD1. The J segment lost 5 bases and the V segment lost 3 bases, leaving 4 bases of the junction unmatched. CDR3 length: 14 amino acids. The germline V gene has CDR1 SGDLS and CDR2 YYNGEE. The CDR3 is CASSGGTGDYGYTF. The CDR3 nucleotides are TGTGCCAGCAGCGGGGGGACAGGGGATTATGGCTACACCTTC.